The present entry profiles one T cell receptor beta chain with its context. Germline assignment: CDR1 SNHLY and CDR2 FYNNEI. The CDR3 consists of 19 residues. Unmatched junction bases numbered 14, after V lost 5 bases and J lost 0 bases. This sample stems from a study of cytomegalovirus exposure and HLA in healthy donors. PCR used 60 Vbeta primers and 13 Jbeta primers. Assay: immunoSEQ multiplex PCR; the TCRdb copy retains only in-frame clones and omits some. The table lists about 140,000 clones, 70% to 85% of them singletons. The origin of this receptor is a man aged 30 to 39 in good health and CMV-seropositive. Sequencing was done on a sample of PBMCs. The chain links TRBV2 to TRBJ2-1, with 9 bases fitting TRBD1. The CDR3 sequence: CASSHRNRGRPPSYNEQFF. The CDR3 nucleotides are TGTGCCAGCAGTCATAGAAACAGGGGGCGACCACCCTCCTACAATGAGCAGTTCTTC.